This TCR beta chain comes out of a study of blood T cell repertoires in COVID-19. Original handling: Using reference gene primer amplification, nucleated cell counts were estimated. Clones were sequenced by immunoSEQ multiplex PCR, and TCRdb holds only the in-frame ones, with some missing. D and trimming come from the DNA, and the V and J calls and clone size come from that table. The table records hundreds of thousands of clones, roughly 87% of them present only once. The length of the CDR3 is 15 residues. The ends were cut back, 7 bases at V and 4 bases at J, with 19 bases in the middle. Germline CDR1 reads LNHDA; CDR2 reads SQIVND (reference sequence).

The clonotype comes from a human donor in a cohort sampled during active COVID-19. Sequencing was done on a sample of peripheral blood. The V call is TRBV19, the J call TRBJ1-1; possible D gene TRBD1, 5 bases. The CDR3 region is CASTLRVGVTTEAFF. The CDR3 DNA sequence: TGTGCCAGTACCCTAAGGGTAGGGGTGACCACTGAAGCTTTCTTT.